This TCR beta chain stems from a study of technical replicates of blood from four donors. TCRdb's table, derived via immunoSEQ multiplex PCR, lists solely in-frame clones and lacks some. The sample has roughly 50,000 clones; about 95% are singletons. The CDR3 runs 12 residues. CDR1 and CDR2 from the germline V gene are SGHRS and YFSETQ. The V gene lost 5 bases and the J gene lost 3 bases, with 8 bases spanning the gap. The V gene is TRBV5-1, the J gene TRBJ1-1; D gene ambiguous. The sequenced material came from PBMCs. The sequence derives from a human donor in good health. Some clones in this sample may be carry-over from other donors' samples. DNA for the CDR3: TGCGCCAGCAGTGAGCTTGACACTGAAGCTTTCTTT. Translation gives CASSELDTEAFF.